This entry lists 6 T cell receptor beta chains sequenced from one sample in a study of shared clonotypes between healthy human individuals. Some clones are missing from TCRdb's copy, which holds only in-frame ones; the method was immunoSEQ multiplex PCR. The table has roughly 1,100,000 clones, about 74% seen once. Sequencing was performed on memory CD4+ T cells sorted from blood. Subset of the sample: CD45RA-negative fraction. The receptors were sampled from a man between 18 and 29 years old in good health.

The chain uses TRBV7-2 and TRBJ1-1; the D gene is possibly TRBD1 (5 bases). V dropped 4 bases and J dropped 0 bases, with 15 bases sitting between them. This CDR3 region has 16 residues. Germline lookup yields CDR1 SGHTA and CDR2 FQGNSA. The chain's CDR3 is CASSSILGALNTEAFF. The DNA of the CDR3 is TGTGCCAGCAGCTCAATTTTAGGGGCCTTGAACACTGAAGCTTTCTTT. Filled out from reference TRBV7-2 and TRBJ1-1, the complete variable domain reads GAGVSQSPSNKVTEKGKDVELRCDPISGHTALYWYRQSLGQGLEFLIYFQGNSAPDKSGLPSDRFSAERTGGSVSTLTIQRTQQEDSAVYLCASSSILGALNTEAFFGQGTRLTVV.

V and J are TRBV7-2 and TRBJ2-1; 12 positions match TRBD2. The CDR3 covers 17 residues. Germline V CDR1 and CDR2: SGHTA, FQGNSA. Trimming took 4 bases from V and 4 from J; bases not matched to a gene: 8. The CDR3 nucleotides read TGTGCCAGCAGCTCTTCATCGGGGACTAGCGGGTACAATGAGCAGTTCTTC. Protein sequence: CASSSSSGTSGYNEQFF.

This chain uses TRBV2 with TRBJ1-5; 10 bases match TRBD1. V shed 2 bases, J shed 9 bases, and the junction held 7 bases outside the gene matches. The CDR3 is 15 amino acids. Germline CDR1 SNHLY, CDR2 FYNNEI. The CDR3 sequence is CASSELDRGKPPQHF. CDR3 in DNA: TGTGCCAGCAGTGAACTGGACAGGGGGAAACCGCCCCAGCATTTT. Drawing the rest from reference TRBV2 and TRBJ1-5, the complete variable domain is EPEVTQTPSHQVTQMGQEVILRCVPISNHLYFYWYRQILGQKVEFLVSFYNNEISEKSEIFDDQFSVERPDGSNFTLKIRSTKLEDSAMYFCASSELDRGKPPQHFGDGTRLSIL.

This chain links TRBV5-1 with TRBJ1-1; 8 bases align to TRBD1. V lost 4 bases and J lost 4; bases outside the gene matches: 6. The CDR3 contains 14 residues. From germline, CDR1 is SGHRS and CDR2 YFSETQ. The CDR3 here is CASSPVTGGTEAFF. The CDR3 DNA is TGCGCCAGCAGCCCGGTAACAGGGGGCACTGAAGCTTTCTTT.

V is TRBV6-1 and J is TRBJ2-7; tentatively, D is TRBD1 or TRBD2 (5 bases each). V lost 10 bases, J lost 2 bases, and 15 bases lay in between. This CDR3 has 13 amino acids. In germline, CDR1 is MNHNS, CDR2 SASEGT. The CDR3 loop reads CATEGRSTYEQYF. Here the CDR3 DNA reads TGTGCCACAGAGGGACGGTCAACCTACGAGCAGTACTTC.

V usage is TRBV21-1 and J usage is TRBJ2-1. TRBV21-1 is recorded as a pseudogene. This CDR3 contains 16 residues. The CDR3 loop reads CASSSTIHHSDNEQFF. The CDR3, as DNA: TGTGCCAGCAGTAGTACGATACACCATTCCGACAATGAGCAGTTCTTC.